One sample yielded the 25 T cell receptor beta chains listed below, sequenced in a study of STAT3 mutations in large granular lymphocyte leukemia. Study-wide findings and caveats: Every T-LGLL patient had at least one immunodominant TCRbeta clonotype.

No antigens are known for them. TCRdb's table, derived via immunoSEQ multiplex PCR, lists solely in-frame clones and lacks some. The sample lists 25,000 to 40,000 clones, around 87% seen once, with about 13% in the top ten. Sequenced material: peripheral blood mononuclear cells. These receptors were collected from a man aged 60 to 75 with T-cell large granular lymphocyte leukemia. Some clones in this sample may be carry-over from other donors' samples.

The chain combines TRBV4-2 with TRBJ2-7; 13 bases line up with TRBD2. Germline V gene sequence: CDR1 LGHNA, CDR2 YNFKEQ. V was pared by 0 bases and J by 6 bases, with 8 bases of the junction left unmatched. The CDR3 has 17 residues. CDR3 sequence: CASSQDGKLAGGGEQYF. CDR3 DNA: TGTGCCAGCAGCCAAGATGGGAAACTAGCGGGAGGGGGCGAGCAGTACTTC.

This clone was found a few times. The chain carries TRBV30 and TRBJ1-1; D is undetermined. Germline V gene data show CDR1 as GTSNPN and CDR2 as SVGIG (reference sequence). This CDR3 comprises 14 residues. V was trimmed by 2 bases and J by 0 bases, leaving 10 bases between them. CDR3 bases: TGTGCCTGGAGTAGCACTTTCATGAACACTGAAGCTTTCTTT. This sequence encodes CAWSSTFMNTEAFF.

This clone has only a few counts. V is TRBV7-3 and J is TRBJ2-1; D is unclear. Trimming stripped 1 base from V and 0 bases from J, with 1 base between. CDR1 is SGHTA and CDR2 is FQGTGA in the germline V gene. The CDR3 is 13 amino acids. The DNA for the CDR3 is TGTGCCAGCAGCTTAAGCTCCTACAATGAGCAGTTCTTC. This codes for CASSLSSYNEQFF.

The rearrangement uses TRBV30 and TRBJ1-5; unclear D gene. The V end was cut by 0 bases, the J end by 4 bases, with 7 bases between. The CDR3 extends over 13 amino acids. Germline-derived CDR1 and CDR2 are GTSNPN and SVGIG (reference sequence). The CDR3 DNA sequence: TGTGCCTGGAGTGTACAGATTAATCAGCCCCAGCATTTT. It encodes CAWSVQINQPQHF. Based on the CDR3 plus reference TRBV30 and TRBJ1-5, the full variable domain is SQTIHQWPATLVQPVGSPLSLECTVEGTSNPNLYWYRQAAGRGLQLLFYSVGIGQISSEVPQNLSASRPQDRQFILSSKKLLLSDSGFYLCAWSVQINQPQHFGDGTRLSIL.

J is TRBJ1-1 and V is TRBV6-6; 7 bases are shared with TRBD1. CDR1 and CDR2 (germline): MNHNY, SVGAGI (reference sequence). V was clipped by 6 bases and J by 3 bases; unmatched bases: 7. This CDR3 region has 14 residues. The CDR3 here is CASSLRGSYTEAFF. CDR3 nucleotide sequence: TGTGCCAGCAGCCTCAGGGGGTCGTACACTGAAGCTTTCTTT.

CDR3 sequence: CASSYVAEHMNTEAFF. The CDR3 DNA sequence: TGTGCCAGCAGTTACGTGGCAGAACACATGAACACTGAAGCTTTCTTT. This chain links TRBV6-5 with TRBJ1-1, with no clear D. This CDR3 contains 16 residues. The V end was cut by 2 bases, the J end by 0 bases, with 13 bases between. Per the germline V gene, CDR1 is MNHEY and CDR2 is SVGAGI.

The genes are TRBV7-9 and TRBJ2-7; 7 bases are a match to TRBD2. The V segment lost 5 bases and the J segment 3 bases; nucleotides outside the gene matches: 13. Germline V gene data show CDR1 as SEHNR and CDR2 as FQNEAQ (reference sequence). The CDR3 sequence is 16 residues long. CDR3 protein: CASSPWGGAKIYEQYF. In DNA form, the CDR3 reads TGTGCCAGCAGCCCGTGGGGGGGAGCGAAAATCTACGAGCAGTACTTC.

The J gene is TRBJ2-1, the V gene TRBV7-2, with 11 bases identical to TRBD2. This CDR3 comprises 14 residues. Losses at the gene ends were 10 bases for V and 6 bases for J; bases not matched to a gene: 8. Per the germline V gene, CDR1 is SGHTA and CDR2 is FQGNSA. As DNA, the CDR3 is TGTGCCAATAGCGGGAGGGCCTCGGGCAATGAGCAGTTCTTC. This sequence encodes CANSGRASGNEQFF.

This chain joins TRBV4-1 and TRBJ2-7; D may be TRBD2 (6 bases). There are 15 residues in the CDR3. Germline assignment: CDR1 MGHRA and CDR2 YSYEKL. Trimming removed 3 bases at V and 2 bases at J, with 14 bases between. The CDR3 DNA sequence: TGCGCCAGCAGCCAGGGGGGAACGGGTACCTACGAGCAGTACTTC. It translates to CASSQGGTGTYEQYF.

The J gene is TRBJ1-2, the V gene TRBV19; D is unclear. Germline CDR1 is LNHDA and CDR2 is SQIVND (reference sequence). The CDR3 runs to 13 residues. The V end lost 7 bases, the J end lost 4 bases, and 13 bases lay between the germline ends. The CDR3, as DNA: TGTGCCAGTACCCCTCCGCGGGGCTATGGCTACACCTTC. Translation gives CASTPPRGYGYTF. The variable domain in full, with the rest retrieved from reference TRBV19 and TRBJ1-2, is DGGITQSPKYLFRKEGQNVTLSCEQNLNHDAMYWYRQDPGQGLRLIYYSQIVNDFQKGDIAEGYSVSREKKESFPLTVTSAQKNPTAFYLCASTPPRGYGYTFGSGTRLTVV.

This rearrangement joins TRBV27 to TRBJ2-7; 7 bases match TRBD1. Germline V gene data show CDR1 as MNHEY and CDR2 as SMNVEV (reference sequence). V shed 2 bases and J 3 bases; nucleotides not matched to a gene: 13. The CDR3 length is 17 residues. The CDR3 loop reads CASSLKGRQGVIYEQYF. Written as DNA, the CDR3 is TGTGCCAGCAGTTTAAAGGGGCGTCAGGGGGTAATCTACGAGCAGTACTTC.

The chain combines TRBV28 with TRBJ1-5; 10 bases fit TRBD1. The germline gives CDR1 MDHEN, CDR2 SYDVKM. This CDR3 comprises 16 residues. V was pared by 6 bases and J by 7 bases, with 12 bases of the junction left unmatched. The CDR3 loop is CASSPLTGTGEQPQHF. The CDR3 DNA is TGTGCCAGCAGCCCCTTAACCGGGACAGGGGAACAGCCCCAGCATTTT.

The rearrangement links TRBV6-6 to TRBJ2-2; tentatively, D is TRBD1 or TRBD2 (6 bases each). Per the germline V gene, CDR1 is MNHNY and CDR2 is SVGAGI (reference sequence). The CDR3 contains 14 residues. V lost 6 bases to trimming and J lost 3 bases, with 11 bases between them. The CDR3 sequence: CASRGGRDTGELFF. CDR3 nucleotides: TGTGCCAGCAGGGGGGGCAGGGACACCGGGGAGCTGTTTTTT.

This clone was seen once. V usage is TRBV5-1 and J usage is TRBJ2-2; 12 positions agree with TRBD2. J gave up 2 bases and V 0 bases, and 2 bases lay outside the gene matches. CDR1 is SGHRS and CDR2 is YFSETQ in the germline V gene. The CDR3 consists of 17 residues. The CDR3 coding sequence is TGCGCCAGCAGCTTGGGACTAGCGGGAGTAAACACCGGGGAGCTGTTTTTT. Protein sequence: CASSLGLAGVNTGELFF.

This chain joins TRBV5-6 and TRBJ1-2, with D possibly matching TRBD1 (5 bases). The CDR3 is 14 residues long. V gave up 2 bases and J gave up 3 bases, with 11 bases separating them. Germline loops: CDR1 SGHDT, CDR2 YYEEEE. CDR3 in DNA: TGTGCCAGCAGCTTAGGCAGGGCCGACTATGGCTACACCTTC. It codes for CASSLGRADYGYTF.

The V gene is TRBV18, the J gene TRBJ2-5; D gene ambiguous. V was cut by 3 bases and J by 5 bases, with 13 bases left in between. CDR1 is KGHSH, CDR2 LQKENI, per germline. The CDR3 extends over 14 amino acids. The CDR3 reads CASSPVPGGETQYF. In nucleotides, the CDR3 is TGTGCCAGCTCACCCGTACCCGGTGGGGAGACCCAGTACTTC.

This clone was detected once. V and J are TRBV6-6 and TRBJ2-7, with D perhaps matching TRBD1 or TRBD2 (6 bases each). Trimming took 8 bases from V and 3 from J, leaving 17 bases between them. Germline-derived CDR1 and CDR2 are MNHNY and SVGAGI (reference sequence). This CDR3 region has 14 residues. CDR3 DNA: TGTGCCAGCTCAAGGGGGGCAGATGGCTACGAGCAGTACTTC. Its translation is CASSRGADGYEQYF.

The rearrangement joins TRBV5-4 to TRBJ1-2, with no clear D. V was shortened by 0 bases and J by 8 bases, with 14 bases between the two germline ends. The CDR3 loop spans 14 amino acids. Germline assignment: CDR1 SGHNT and CDR2 YYREEE (reference sequence). The CDR3 sequence: CASSLGIVGDGYTF. The CDR3, as DNA: TGTGCCAGCAGCTTGGGTATTGTAGGTGACGGCTACACCTTC.

This clone has just one count. The chain uses TRBV30 and TRBJ1-3; possible D gene TRBD1, 5 bases. Germline values: CDR1 GTSNPN, CDR2 SVGIG (reference sequence). The ends were cut back, 3 bases at V and 3 bases at J, with 18 bases in the middle. The CDR3 consists of 16 residues. CDR3 residues: CAWRAGRRADGNTIYF. Here the CDR3 DNA reads TGTGCCTGGAGGGCAGGGCGCCGCGCAGATGGAAACACCATATATTTT. Drawing the rest from reference TRBV30 and TRBJ1-3, the complete variable domain is SQTIHQWPATLVQPVGSPLSLECTVEGTSNPNLYWYRQAAGRGLQLLFYSVGIGQISSEVPQNLSASRPQDRQFILSSKKLLLSDSGFYLCAWRAGRRADGNTIYFGEGSWLTVV.

The chain combines TRBV5-1 with TRBJ1-1, with D possibly matching TRBD1 (6 bases). V lost 5 bases, J lost 1 base, and 12 bases lay in between. Germline CDR1 SGHRS, CDR2 YFSETQ. This CDR3 is 14 amino acids long. CDR3 bases: TGCGCCAGCAGAATGGGGACACGGAACACTGAAGCTTTCTTT. Residues: CASRMGTRNTEAFF. Together with reference TRBV5-1 and TRBJ1-1, the CDR3 gives the full variable domain: KAGVTQTPRYLIKTRGQQVTLSCSPISGHRSVSWYQQTPGQGLQFLFEYFSETQRNKGNFPGRFSGRQFSNSRSEMNVSTLELGDSALYLCASRMGTRNTEAFFGQGTRLTVV.

V and J are TRBV14 and TRBJ2-3, with 15 bases identical to TRBD2. This CDR3 has 18 residues. The junction had 11 bases not matched to a gene; V was cut back by 5 bases and J by 5 bases. Per the germline V gene, CDR1 is SGHDN and CDR2 is FVKESK. CDR3 amino acids: CASSTRTSGRVREDTQYF. The CDR3 bases are TGTGCCAGCAGCACACGGACTAGCGGGAGGGTTCGTGAAGATACGCAGTATTTT. Full variable domain (outside the CDR3, taken from reference TRBV14 and TRBJ2-3): EAGVTQFPSHSVIEKGQTVTLRCDPISGHDNLYWYRRVMGKEIKFLLHFVKESKQDESGMPNNRFLAERTGGTYSTLKVQPAELEDSGVYFCASSTRTSGRVREDTQYFGPGTRLTVL.

This chain connects TRBV4-1 to TRBJ2-2; D not resolved. V gave up 5 bases and J gave up 0 bases, with 7 bases separating them. This CDR3 is built from 14 residues. Germline lookup yields CDR1 MGHRA and CDR2 YSYEKL. The CDR3, as DNA: TGCGCCAGCAGCTGGATGGCGAACACCGGGGAGCTGTTTTTT. Amino acids: CASSWMANTGELFF.

The genes are TRBV7-6 and TRBJ1-2; 7 nucleotides agree with TRBD1. The CDR3 covers 13 residues. Trimming at V came to 5 bases and at J to 3 bases, leaving 3 bases not matched to a gene. Germline assignment: CDR1 SGHVS and CDR2 FNYEAQ. The CDR3 coding sequence is TGTGCCAGCAGCGTAGGACAGGACTATGGCTACACCTTC. Protein product: CASSVGQDYGYTF.

The V and J genes are TRBV10-2 and TRBJ2-4; weak D call: TRBD2 (5 bases). In germline, CDR1 is WSHSY, CDR2 SAAADI. V lost 3 bases and J 0 bases, leaving 6 bases between the germline ends. This CDR3 has 14 residues. The CDR3 DNA reads TGCGCCAGCAGTGACGGACTAGCCAAAAACATTCAGTACTTC. Its translation: CASSDGLAKNIQYF.

The chain combines TRBV11-2 with TRBJ2-5; D may match TRBD1 or TRBD2 (6 bases each). The CDR3 extends over 14 amino acids. V lost 1 base to trimming and J lost 4 bases, with 10 bases between them. CDR1 and CDR2 (germline): SGHAT, FQNNGV. The CDR3 DNA follows: TGTGCCAGCAGCTTAGTCGGAGGGGGAGAGACCCAGTACTTC. Amino acids: CASSLVGGGETQYF.